A selection of T cell receptor beta chains follows, all from one sample in a study of beta chain features in type 1 diabetes. Sequencing was performed with immunoSEQ multiplex PCR; in TCRdb, only in-frame clones are kept and a portion is missing. The sample lists 300,000 to 400,000 clones, 7% to 9% occurring once. Sequencing was done on a sample of central memory CD4+ T cells from blood. The source is a woman aged 18 to 35 in good health. Each CDR3 is given without its conserved first and last residue.

V	CDR3
TRBV7-3	ASAPWGGSSYEQY
TRBV29-1	SANGLAGPTDTQY
TRBV4-2	ASSLTGAYGYT
TRBV4-2	ASSQGSQKLASQY
TRBV7-2	ASSLPGLAGVVTGELF
TRBV2	ASSESRLAVSYNEQF
TRBV27	ASRSSQETQY
TRBV7-9	ASSPHFSPANTGELF
TRBV18	ASSPTGPRANEKLF
TRBV6-1	ASSVGQRDTQY
TRBV29-1	RVSEGTGGTEAF
TRBV15	ATSYLGRLNQPQH
TRBV11-2	ASSPRTGTYEQY
TRBV11-3	ASSYGLAGEQF
TRBV5-6	ASSFGTVGTETQY
TRBV28	ASLAGVQETQY
TRBV6-6	ASSYDRYYEQY
TRBV6-6	ASSYSGRAATEAF
TRBV4-2	ASSQGRIEQF
TRBV6-1	ASTQLVVAYNEQF
TRBV9	ASSVDQGGTGELF
TRBV6-5	ASSYPATDETQY
TRBV5-1	ASSWGPTGELF
TRBV5-4	ASSSIWDNEAF
TRBV27	ASSSRTRETQY
TRBV5-1	ASSLPGVNEQY
TRBV5-6	ASSLSSRGTTYEQY
TRBV15	ATSRGMAGGPSTGELF
TRBV4-3	ASSPHPRGGQDTQY
TRBV18	ASSPFGTGNTDTQY
TRBV14	ASSQGRQSGRDIGEQF
TRBV28	ASSINTDTQY
TRBV19	ASTAGYNSNQPQH
TRBV28	ASSTGGSNEKLF
TRBV28	ASTPRQGAGELF
TRBV6-6	AISESGTGYGYT